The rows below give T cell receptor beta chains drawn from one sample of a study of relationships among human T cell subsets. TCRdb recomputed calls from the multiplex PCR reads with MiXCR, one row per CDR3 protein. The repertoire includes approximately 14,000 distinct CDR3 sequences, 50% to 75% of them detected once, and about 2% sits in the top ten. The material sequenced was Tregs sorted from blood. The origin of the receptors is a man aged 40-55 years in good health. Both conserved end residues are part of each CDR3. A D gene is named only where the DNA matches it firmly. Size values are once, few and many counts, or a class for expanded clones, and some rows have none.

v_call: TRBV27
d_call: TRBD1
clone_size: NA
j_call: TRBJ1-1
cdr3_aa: CATQTHQQGVREAFF
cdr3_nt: TGTGCCACCCAAACCCATCAGCAGGGGGTTAGGGAAGCTTTCTTT

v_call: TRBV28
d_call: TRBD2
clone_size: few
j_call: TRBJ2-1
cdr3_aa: CASSSSGTSGYNEQFF
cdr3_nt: TGTGCCAGCAGTTCCTCCGGGACTAGCGGGTACAATGAGCAGTTCTTC

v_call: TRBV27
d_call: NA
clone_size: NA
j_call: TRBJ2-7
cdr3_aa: CASSSTSGVWEQYF
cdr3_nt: TGTGCCAGCAGTAGTACCAGCGGTGTTTGGGAGCAGTACTTC

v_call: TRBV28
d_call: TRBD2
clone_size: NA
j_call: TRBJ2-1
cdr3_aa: CASRRTSGTYNEQFF
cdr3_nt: TGTGCCAGCAGGAGGACTAGCGGCACTTACAATGAGCAGTTCTTC

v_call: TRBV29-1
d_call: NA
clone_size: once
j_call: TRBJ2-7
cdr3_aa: CSVSGSSYEQYF
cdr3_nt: TGCAGCGTTTCAGGCAGCTCCTACGAGCAGTACTTC

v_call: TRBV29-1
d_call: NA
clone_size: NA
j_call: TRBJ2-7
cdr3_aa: CSVHQGYEQYF
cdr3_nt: TGCAGCGTCCACCAGGGATACGAGCAGTACTTC

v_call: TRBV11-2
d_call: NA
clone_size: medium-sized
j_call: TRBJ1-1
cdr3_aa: CASSPRRDTEAFF
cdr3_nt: TGTGCCAGCAGCCCTCGACGGGACACTGAAGCTTTCTTT

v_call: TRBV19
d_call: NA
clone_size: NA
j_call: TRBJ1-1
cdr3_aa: CASSPWVGESTEAFF
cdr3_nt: TGTGCCAGTAGCCCTTGGGTGGGGGAGAGCACTGAAGCTTTCTTT

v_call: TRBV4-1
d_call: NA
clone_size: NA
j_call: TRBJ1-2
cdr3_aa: CASSRDANYGYTF
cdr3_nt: TGCGCCAGCAGCCGCGATGCTAACTATGGCTACACCTTC

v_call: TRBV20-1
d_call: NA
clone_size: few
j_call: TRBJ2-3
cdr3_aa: CSAHPTDTQYF
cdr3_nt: TGCAGTGCCCACCCCACAGATACGCAGTATTTT

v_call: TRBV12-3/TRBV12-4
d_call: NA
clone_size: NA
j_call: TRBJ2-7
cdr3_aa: CASSLSDKNYEQYF
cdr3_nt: TGTGCCAGCAGTTTATCGGACAAGAACTACGAGCAGTACTTC

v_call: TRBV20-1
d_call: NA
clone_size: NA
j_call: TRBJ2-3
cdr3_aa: CSRTTPSTDTQYF
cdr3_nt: TGCAGCCGGACCACCCCTAGCACAGATACGCAGTATTTT

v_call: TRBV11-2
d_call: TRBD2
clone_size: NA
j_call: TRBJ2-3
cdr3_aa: CASSLASVAGGTDTQYF
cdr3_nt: TGTGCCAGCAGCTTAGCGTCCGTGGCGGGAGGGACAGATACGCAGTATTTT

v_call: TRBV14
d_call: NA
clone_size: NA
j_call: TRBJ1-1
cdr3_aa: CASSSGTAEAFF
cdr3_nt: TGTGCCAGCAGCTCCGGGACCGCTGAAGCTTTCTTT

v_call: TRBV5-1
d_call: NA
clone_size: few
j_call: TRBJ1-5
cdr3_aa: CASSLAGQASQPQHF
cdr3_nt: TGCGCCAGCAGCTTGGCGGGACAAGCGAGCCAGCCCCAGCATTTT

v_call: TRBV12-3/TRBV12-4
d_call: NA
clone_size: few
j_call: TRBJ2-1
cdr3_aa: CASSLAGGPNEQFF
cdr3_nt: TGTGCCAGCAGTTTAGCGGGGGGCCCCAATGAGCAGTTCTTC

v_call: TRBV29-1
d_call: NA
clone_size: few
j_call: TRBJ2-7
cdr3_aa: CSVEGTRTSEQYF
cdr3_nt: TGCAGCGTTGAAGGGACTCGGACGAGTGAGCAGTACTTC

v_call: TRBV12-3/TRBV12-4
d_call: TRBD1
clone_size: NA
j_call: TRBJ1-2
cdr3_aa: CASLGDRGPYGYTF
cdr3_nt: TGTGCCAGTCTGGGGGACAGGGGTCCCTATGGCTACACCTTC

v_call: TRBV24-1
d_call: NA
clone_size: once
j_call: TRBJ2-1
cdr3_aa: CATSDRTVVDNEQFF
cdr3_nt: TGTGCCACCAGTGACCGGACAGTTGTAGACAATGAGCAGTTCTTC

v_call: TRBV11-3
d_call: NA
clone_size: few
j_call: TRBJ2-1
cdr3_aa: CASSLGVSLSEQFF
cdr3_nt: TGTGCCAGCAGCTTAGGGGTTAGCCTTAGTGAGCAGTTCTTC

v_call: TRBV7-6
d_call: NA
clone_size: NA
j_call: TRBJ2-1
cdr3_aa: CASSSTGSPNNEQFF
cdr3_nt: TGTGCCAGCAGCTCCACAGGGTCCCCGAACAATGAGCAGTTCTTC

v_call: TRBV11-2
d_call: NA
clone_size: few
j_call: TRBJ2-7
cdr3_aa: CASSPLRSYEQYF
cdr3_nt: TGTGCCAGCAGCCCGCTTCGATCTTACGAGCAGTACTTC

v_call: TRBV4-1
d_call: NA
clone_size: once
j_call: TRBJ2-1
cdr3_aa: CASSQVGFGRSSEQFF
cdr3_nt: TGCGCCAGCAGCCAAGTGGGGTTCGGCAGGTCGAGTGAGCAGTTCTTC

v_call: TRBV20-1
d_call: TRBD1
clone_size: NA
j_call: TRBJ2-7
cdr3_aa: CSAFPSGTGSHEQYF
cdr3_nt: TGCAGTGCTTTTCCGTCCGGGACAGGGAGTCACGAGCAGTACTTC

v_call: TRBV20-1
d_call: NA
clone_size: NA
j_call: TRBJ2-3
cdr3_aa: CSAPLADTQYF
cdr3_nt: TGCAGCGCCCCGCTTGCGGATACGCAGTATTTT

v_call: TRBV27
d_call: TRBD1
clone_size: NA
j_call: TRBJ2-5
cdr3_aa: CASSLKGVRGRETQYF
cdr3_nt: TGTGCCAGCAGTTTAAAGGGGGTCAGGGGGCGAGAGACCCAGTACTTC